Sequencing of this T cell receptor beta chain was carried out in a study of cytomegalovirus exposure and HLA in healthy donors (dated by TCRdb to the late 2010s). With regard to the full study: An earlier analysis of roughly 610 of the donors reported 276 Gb of sequence data and 100 million to 120 million unique TCR beta sequences obtained from some 200 million T cells. About 280 gigabases of sequencing data and about 92 million unique TCR sequences made up an early release that covered several hundred HLA-typed donors. Among the roughly 400 genotyped donors, around 81% belonged to the genetic ancestry cluster associated with self-reported Caucasian donors. The study was designed to test whether signatures of past pathogen exposure could be identified by cataloging public T cell receptors. Using immunosequencing, the study profiled T cell repertoires from 640 or so subjects and related those repertoires to cytomegalovirus serostatus. Along with the approximately 650-subject first cohort, a separate validation cohort of over a hundred different subjects was used. To predict cytomegalovirus infection status, the study brought together high-throughput TCR immunosequencing, statistical association of individual TCRs with disease status, and machine learning. In a later analysis, previously published TCR beta repertoires from more than 500 donors were re-analyzed and high-resolution HLA genotyping was added so that TCR occurrence patterns could be studied. The later analysis used no new phenotypic data to find candidate immune exposures, relying instead on TCR beta sequences and their occurrence across donors. An earlier analysis of around 580 of the donors used high-throughput TCR beta sequencing to judge whether each TCR beta V gene segment behaved as functional or pseudogenic. Donor age, sex, ethnicity and CMV serostatus were compiled alongside the repertoire data. Genome-wide SNP genotypes for about 60% of the roughly 700 donors were used in a later genetic analysis, which treated that subset as a discovery cohort. All discovery cohort repertoires had been generated using a single sequencing platform. Both class I and class II loci were covered by HLA typing, at four-digit resolution. Typing coverage varied by locus: roughly 629-630 donors for A, B, C, DRB1 and DQB1; roughly 500 for DQA1; approximately 610 for DPA1; roughly 470 for DPB1. Because of strong linkage in the cohort, roughly five DR-DQ haplotypes were treated as single units for association and clustering. Among 300 to 500 genotyped donors of the cohort, an average of roughly 230,000 unique TCR beta nucleotide sequences was sequenced per donor, of which 15% to 20% were non-productive. Study-wide conclusions, independent of this receptor: In a later analysis, 16,951 TCR beta sequences were associated with specific HLA alleles at a false discovery rate of 0.05. A few of the identified cytomegalovirus-associated TCR beta chains were confirmed in vitro to be specific for cytomegalovirus antigens. A further reported finding was that TCR beta sequences accurately predicted the HLA-A and HLA-B alleles for most subjects in the first cohort. Linkage disequilibrium might explain the correlated functional status among segregating V segments, but an unknown experimental factor could not be excluded. Across donors, most TCR sequences were observed very rarely, whereas some public TCRs were present in many individuals. The classifier was reported to diagnose cytomegalovirus status with high specificity and sensitivity in both the original cohort and the validation cohort. Most CMV-associated TCR beta chains appeared to be HLA-restricted in a later analysis, and the HLA associations seemed to be driven largely by CMV exposure. HLA typing was unavailable for some donors at each locus, so association tests used only the typed subset. According to a later analysis, parvovirus B19, influenza, CMV and Epstein-Barr virus appeared linked to several top co-occurrence clusters. Broadly in line with IMGT annotations, most TCR beta V segments showed up in productive rearrangements about 90% or about 30% of the time in an earlier analysis of approximately 600 of the donors. A later genetic analysis associated a missense DCLRE1C variant with V-gene and J-gene trimming of TCR beta chains, and an independent cohort replicated the association. Sequencing depth was assumed to be roughly uniform across donors in the presence/absence analyses, though that assumption may not hold. The study gave a list of 150 to 200 TCR beta chains associated with cytomegalovirus. According to the authors, the approach could potentially be generalized to other disease states and immunological phenotypes. A group of highly shared sequence variants was considered likely to be a technical artifact of the sequencing pipeline. According to a later analysis, TCR association rates differed among HLA loci, with DRB1 alleles showing the most associated TCRs and HLA-C alleles showing the fewest. According to a later genetic analysis, donors in an Asian-associated ancestry cluster had fewer N-insertions in productive TCRs than the approximately 610-donor mean. The 87-base-pair reads could not distinguish some IMGT-functional V segments, including TRBV6-2 and TRBV6-3, so those segments were excluded. A later analysis found that HLA-associated TCR beta chains were more clonally expanded and had lower generation probabilities than equally common non-associated chains. CMV serostatus was the only immune exposure information available for the cohort. The earlier analysis of nearly 600 of the donors excluded some 16 rarely observed V segments, including chromosome 9 orphons, because counts were too low. Strong co-occurrence of HLA alleles, especially DR and DQ, made assigning TCR associations to individual alleles difficult. Only TCR beta chains were sequenced in this cohort, and the absence of alpha or paired-chain data limited detectable features.

The method was the immunoSEQ multiplex PCR assay. For the multiplex PCR, a mixture combining 60 forward primers for TCR Vbeta segments and 13 reverse primers for TCR Jbeta segments was used. A multiplex PCR assay on genomic DNA amplified the CDR3 region of rearranged TCR beta genes. On the Illumina HiSeq System, the amplified TCR beta libraries were sequenced as 87-base-pair reads. The original methods were these. A later analysis tallied 70 million to 100 million unique TCR beta chains across the 550 to 850 repertoires, and 10 million to 11 million of those chains were shared by two or more donors. Raw reads were error-corrected and collapsed into unique sequences with a nearest-neighbor algorithm that merged closely related sequences to remove PCR and sequencing errors. CDR3 sequences were aligned to IMGT reference sequences to assign V, D and J gene segments. For a sequence to be retained, at least a six-nucleotide match to both a V gene segment and a J gene segment was required. Rearrangements were called productive when the CDR3 lacked stop codons and stayed in frame with V and J; all others were non-productive. Following IMGT convention, CDR3 was defined as the stretch from the second conserved V-encoded cysteine to the conserved J-encoded phenylalanine. The earlier analysis of 550 to 650 of the donors excluded any sequence lacking an unambiguous match to a single V gene segment. An earlier analysis of several hundred of the donors called V segments functional above 56.7% productive rearrangements and segregating when the between-donor standard deviation exceeded 5%. To diagnose cytomegalovirus status from the catalog of TCR beta chain sequences, a statistical classification framework was built. A later analysis assigned V and J genes by comparing TCR nucleotide sequences with IMGT/GENE-DB human TR gene sequences. In a later analysis, CDR3 sequences and most-parsimonious VDJ recombination scenarios were assigned using the TCRdist pipeline. In a later analysis, each TCR beta chain was defined by its CDR3 amino acid sequence together with its V-gene family, and reads lacking a unique V-gene family were excluded. To address suspected cross-contamination and a sequencing artifact, a later analysis removed 592 highly shared, low-generation-probability nucleotide sequences. A later analysis calculated a clonal expansion index for each public chain from normalized within-repertoire ranks of inferred template counts. Generation probabilities in a later analysis came from a VDJ recombination model fitted to out-of-frame rearrangements, and those results were checked against IGoR. Hypergeometric tests were used in a later analysis to score TCR-TCR, TCR-HLA and TCR-CMV co-occurrence, with a repertoire-size bias correction applied to the TCR pairs. A later analysis estimated false discovery rates by permuting HLA or CMV assignments 20 times. In a later analysis, co-occurring TCRs were grouped using DBSCAN, and TCRdist sequence similarity was added for clustering within HLA-allele-positive subsets. Repertoires with fewer than 30,000 or more than 120,000 public chains were left out of co-occurrence clustering, as were about 5 repertoires with anomalous nucleotide sharing. TCRdb re-hosts the immuneACCESS table, in-frame sequences only. Its copies lack some clones; in the studies checked, an unresolved V gene accounts for under half of them, and the cause for the rest is not known. V, J and clone size were drawn from that table, and D and trimming were deduced from the DNA. This sample has about 150,000 clones in its table, and about 85% of those were observed once. The ten biggest clones cover approximately 2% of the sample.

The cohort comprised some 730 healthy bone marrow donors. At the time of sampling, all cohort members were nominally healthy, though unrecorded immune exposures were likely present. The donor was CMV seronegative and was included in the group of about 350 seronegative cohort members. Every donor gave a peripheral blood sample, and the peripheral blood mononuclear cells from that sample were used for TCR beta sequencing. The Qiagen DNeasy Blood Extraction Kit was used to extract genomic DNA from the blood cell samples. Regarding this clone: Its antigen specificity is not known. The sample holds no much larger clone one base away, and base qualities are not on file.

From the cysteine through the phenylalanine, the CDR3 covers 17 amino acids. Only the CDR3 DNA stays, 51 bases, in frame from base 1. The germline V end is reduced by 6 bases and the J end by 3 bases; junction bases left unmatched: 14. The germline V gene provides CDR1 MRHNA and CDR2 SNTAGT. The rearrangement combines TRBV6-4 with TRBJ1-2, with TRBD1 identical over 9 junction bases. This clonotype was sampled from a man aged 18 to 35 in good health and CMV-seronegative. Input material: PBMCs. The CDR3 amino acid sequence is: CASSPGQGHLEDYGYTF. The nucleotide sequence is TGTGCCAGCAGCCCGGGACAGGGCCACTTAGAGGACTATGGCTACACCTTC.